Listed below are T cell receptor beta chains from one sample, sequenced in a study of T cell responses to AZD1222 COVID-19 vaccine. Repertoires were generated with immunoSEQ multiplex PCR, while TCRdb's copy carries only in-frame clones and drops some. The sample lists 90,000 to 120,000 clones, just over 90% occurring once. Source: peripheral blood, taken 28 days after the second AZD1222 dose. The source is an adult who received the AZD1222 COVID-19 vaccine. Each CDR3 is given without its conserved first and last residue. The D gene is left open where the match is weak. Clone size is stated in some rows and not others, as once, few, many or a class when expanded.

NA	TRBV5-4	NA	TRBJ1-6	ASSLQGRGSPLH
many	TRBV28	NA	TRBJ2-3	ASSFGADTQY
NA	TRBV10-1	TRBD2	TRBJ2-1	ASSENRGGLPNEQF
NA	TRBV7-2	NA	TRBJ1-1	ASSSYMNTEAF
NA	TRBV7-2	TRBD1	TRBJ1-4	ASSYTGGASNEKLF
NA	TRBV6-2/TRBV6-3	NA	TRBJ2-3	ASSYSGLALTDTQY
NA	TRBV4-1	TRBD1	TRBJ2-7	ASSHWTGGPYEQY
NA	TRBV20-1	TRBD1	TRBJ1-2	SADRGYGYT
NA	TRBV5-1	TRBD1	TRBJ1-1	ASSSPLGQGTEAF
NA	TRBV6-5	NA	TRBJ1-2	ASSPRTENYGYT
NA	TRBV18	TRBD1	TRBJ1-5	ASSLGTGGEQPQH
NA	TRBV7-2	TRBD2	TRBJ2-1	ASSPYIAGGPEQF
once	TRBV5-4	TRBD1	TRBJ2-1	ASSRRDREGEQF
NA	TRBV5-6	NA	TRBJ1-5	ASSLSGRNQPQH
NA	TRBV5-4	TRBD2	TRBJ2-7	ASSRGTSGIYEQY
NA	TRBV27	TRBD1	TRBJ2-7	ASSSSPGTGSYEQY
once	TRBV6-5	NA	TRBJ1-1	ASTLIRESRSEAF
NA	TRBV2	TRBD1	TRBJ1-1	ASRRGVVENTEAF